This TCR beta chain was sequenced during a study of CD8 T cells in ankylosing spondylitis (dated by TCRdb to 2016 to 2017). In the study overall: The study profiled T cell receptor beta repertoires in healthy donors and ankylosing spondylitis patients to find disease-linked TCR variants. Peripheral blood was sampled, and synovial fluid was also collected from ankylosing spondylitis patients. The full study cohort was made up of 25 to 30 ankylosing spondylitis patients and 108 healthy donors.

Taken from cysteine to phenylalanine, the CDR3 has 16 residues. Just the 48-base CDR3 DNA is kept, in frame starting at base 1. The germline V gene encodes CDR1 SNHLY and CDR2 FYNNEI. Cut back by 7 bases and 2 bases, the V and J ends lie 18 bases apart. Beyond this particular receptor, the publication reports: In peripheral blood, the disease-linked clones were found at relatively low frequencies and had a CD8+ phenotype. Some motif variants were previously reported in synovial fluid and blood of reactive arthritis patients, suggesting common disease-initiation mechanisms. The disease-linked clones were reported as significantly enriched in matched synovial fluid samples from ankylosing spondylitis patients. Blood from ankylosing spondylitis patients appeared to be characterized by a TCR beta motif composed of under 10 highly homologous amino acid variants.

As concerns this clonotype: What this receptor recognizes is not known. Base qualities are missing; no much larger clone stands one base away.

For each ankylosing spondylitis patient, the synovial fluid sample was matched to a blood sample from that same patient. Sequencing used an Illumina HiSeq 2500. Quantitative 5'-RACE with molecular barcodes was used to prepare TCR beta libraries. The original pipeline was this. A new computational method based on a probabilistic model of VDJ rearrangement was used to identify disease-linked TCR variants. TCRdb applied fastp at Q25 and MiXCR to the public reads, then kept only in-frame beta chains. Each record represents a unique CDR3 protein, reported with the most common genes and DNA among its rows. The V and J calls, along with clone size, are taken from TCRdb and not from the paper's own processing. Here the sample has 150,000 or so distinct CDR3 sequences; 25% to 35% occur a single time. Together, the top ten hold about 6% of the sample.

Sequencing was done on a sample of synovial fluid, either unsorted or a sorted T cell fraction (not recorded which). The receptor was isolated from a male donor with ankylosing spondylitis. The chain links TRBV2 with TRBJ1-5, with TRBD1 tentatively as D gene (5 bases match). Here the CDR3 is given as CASTPGGSYRNQPQHF. Read as DNA, the sequence is TGTGCCAGCACCCCCGGGGGTTCGTATCGCAATCAGCCCCAGCATTTT.